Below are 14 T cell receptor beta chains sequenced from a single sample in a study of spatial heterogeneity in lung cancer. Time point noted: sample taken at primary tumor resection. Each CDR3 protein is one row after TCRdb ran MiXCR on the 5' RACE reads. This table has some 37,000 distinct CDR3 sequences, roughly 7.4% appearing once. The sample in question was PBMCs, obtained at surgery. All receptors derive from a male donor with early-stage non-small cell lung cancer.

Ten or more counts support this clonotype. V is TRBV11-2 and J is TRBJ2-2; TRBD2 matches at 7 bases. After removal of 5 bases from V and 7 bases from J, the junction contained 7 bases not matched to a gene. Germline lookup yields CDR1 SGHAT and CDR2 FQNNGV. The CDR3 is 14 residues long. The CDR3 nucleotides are TGTGCCAGCAGCCCCCGCGGGGGAGGCGGGGAGCTGTTTTTT. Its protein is CASSPRGGGGELFF.

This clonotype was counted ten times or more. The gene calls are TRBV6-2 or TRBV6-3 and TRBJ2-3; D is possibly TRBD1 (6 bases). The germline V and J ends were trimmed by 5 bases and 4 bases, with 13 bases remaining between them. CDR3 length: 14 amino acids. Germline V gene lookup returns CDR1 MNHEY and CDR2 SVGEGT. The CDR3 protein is CASSTNRAADTQYF. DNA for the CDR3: TGTGCCAGCAGTACTAACAGGGCCGCAGATACGCAGTATTTT.

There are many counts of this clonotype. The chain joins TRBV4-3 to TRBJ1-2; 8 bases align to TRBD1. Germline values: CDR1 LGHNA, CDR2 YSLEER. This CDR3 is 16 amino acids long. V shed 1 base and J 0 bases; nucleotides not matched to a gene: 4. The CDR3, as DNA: TGCGCCAGCAGCCAAGCTCGGGGACAGGCTAACTATGGCTACACCTTC. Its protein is CASSQARGQANYGYTF.

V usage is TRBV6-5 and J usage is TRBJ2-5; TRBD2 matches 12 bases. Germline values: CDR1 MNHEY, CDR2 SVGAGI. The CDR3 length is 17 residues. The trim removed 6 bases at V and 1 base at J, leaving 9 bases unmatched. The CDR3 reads CASREGLAGHLQETQYF. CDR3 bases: TGTGCCAGCAGGGAAGGACTAGCGGGGCACCTCCAAGAGACCCAGTACTTC.

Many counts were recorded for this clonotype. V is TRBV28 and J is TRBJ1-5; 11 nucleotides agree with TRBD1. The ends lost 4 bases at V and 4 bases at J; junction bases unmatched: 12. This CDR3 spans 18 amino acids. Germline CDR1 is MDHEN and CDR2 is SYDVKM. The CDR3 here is CASSSRDRGSGFNQPQHF. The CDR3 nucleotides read TGTGCCAGCAGTTCGCGGGACAGGGGGTCCGGCTTTAATCAGCCCCAGCATTTT.

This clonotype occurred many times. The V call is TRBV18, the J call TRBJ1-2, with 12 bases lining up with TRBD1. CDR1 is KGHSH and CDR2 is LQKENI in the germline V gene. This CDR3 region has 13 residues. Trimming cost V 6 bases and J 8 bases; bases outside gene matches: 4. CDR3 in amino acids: CASSAGTGGGYTF. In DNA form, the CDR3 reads TGTGCCAGCTCGGCCGGGACAGGGGGCGGCTACACCTTC.

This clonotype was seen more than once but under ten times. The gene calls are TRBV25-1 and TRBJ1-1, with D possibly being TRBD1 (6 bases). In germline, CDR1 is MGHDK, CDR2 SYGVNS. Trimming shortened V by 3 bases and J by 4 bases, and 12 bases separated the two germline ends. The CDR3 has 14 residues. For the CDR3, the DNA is TGTGCCAGCAGTGAGGTGGGAGGGGGCACTGAAGCTTTCTTT. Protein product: CASSEVGGGTEAFF. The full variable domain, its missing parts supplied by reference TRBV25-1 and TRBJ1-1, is EADIYQTPRYLVIGTGKKITLECSQTMGHDKMYWYQQDPGMELHLIHYSYGVNSTEKGDLSSESTVSRIRTEHFPLTLESARPSHTSQYLCASSEVGGGTEAFFGQGTRLTVV.

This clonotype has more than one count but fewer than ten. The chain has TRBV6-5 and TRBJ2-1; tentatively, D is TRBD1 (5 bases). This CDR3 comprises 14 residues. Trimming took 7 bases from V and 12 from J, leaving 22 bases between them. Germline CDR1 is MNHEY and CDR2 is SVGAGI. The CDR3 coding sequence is TGTGCCAGCAAAGCCCCTTGGGGCCGCGGCCTGCAGTTCTTC. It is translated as CASKAPWGRGLQFF.

The CDR3 spells CASSRLGTDTQYF. Here the CDR3 DNA reads TGTGCCAGCTCCAGGCTGGGGACAGATACGCAGTATTTT. The rearrangement uses TRBV18 and TRBJ2-3; no clear D. CDR3 length: 13 residues. Per the germline V gene, CDR1 is KGHSH and CDR2 is LQKENI. With 6 bases removed from V and 3 bases from J, the gap between germline ends came to 10 bases.

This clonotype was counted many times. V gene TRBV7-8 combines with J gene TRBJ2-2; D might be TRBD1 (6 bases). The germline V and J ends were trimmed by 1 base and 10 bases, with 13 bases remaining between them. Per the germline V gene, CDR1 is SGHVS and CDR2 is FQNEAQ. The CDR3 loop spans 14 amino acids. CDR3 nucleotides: TGTGCCAGCAGCTTAGAACAGGGATGGGCGGAGCTGTTTTTT. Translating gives CASSLEQGWAELFF.

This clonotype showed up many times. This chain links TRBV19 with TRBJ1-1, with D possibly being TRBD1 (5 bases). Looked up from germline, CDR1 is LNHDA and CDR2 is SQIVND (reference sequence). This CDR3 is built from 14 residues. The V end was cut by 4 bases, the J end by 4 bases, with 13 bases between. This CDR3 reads CASSTRGAGTEAFF. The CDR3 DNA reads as TGTGCCAGTAGTACTAGAGGGGCAGGCACTGAAGCTTTCTTT. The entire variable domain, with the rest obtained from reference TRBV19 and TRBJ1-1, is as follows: DGGITQSPKYLFRKEGQNVTLSCEQNLNHDAMYWYRQDPGQGLRLIYYSQIVNDFQKGDIAEGYSVSREKKESFPLTVTSAQKNPTAFYLCASSTRGAGTEAFFGQGTRLTVV.

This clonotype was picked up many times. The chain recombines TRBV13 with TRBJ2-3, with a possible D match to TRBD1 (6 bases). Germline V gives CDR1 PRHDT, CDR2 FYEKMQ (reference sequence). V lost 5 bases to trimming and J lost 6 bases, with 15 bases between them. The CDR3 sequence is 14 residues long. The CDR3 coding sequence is TGTGCCAGCAGCGCACAAACAGGGCGCGATACGCAGTATTTT. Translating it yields CASSAQTGRDTQYF.

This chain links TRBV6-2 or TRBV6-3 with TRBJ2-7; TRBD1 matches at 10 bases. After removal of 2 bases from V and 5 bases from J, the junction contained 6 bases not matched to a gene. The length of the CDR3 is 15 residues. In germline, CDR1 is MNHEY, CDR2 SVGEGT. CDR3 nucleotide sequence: TGTGCCAGCAGTTACGACGACAGGGGGCTGGACGAGCAGTACTTC. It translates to CASSYDDRGLDEQYF.

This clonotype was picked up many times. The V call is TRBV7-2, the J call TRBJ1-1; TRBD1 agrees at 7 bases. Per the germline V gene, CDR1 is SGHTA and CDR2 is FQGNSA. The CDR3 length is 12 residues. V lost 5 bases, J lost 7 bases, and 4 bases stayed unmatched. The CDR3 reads CASSLRQGEAFF. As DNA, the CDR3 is TGTGCCAGCAGCCTCCGACAGGGTGAAGCTTTCTTT.